The T cell receptor (beta chain) described here comes from a study of cytomegalovirus exposure and HLA in healthy donors. Vbeta (60) and Jbeta (13) primers were used in the PCR. The authors' processing: It was a later analysis that counted some 80 million unique TCR beta chains, of which 9 million to 13 million were shared. Data came from immunoSEQ multiplex PCR; TCRdb stores just in-frame clones and leaves some out. V and J calls and clone size are given by that table; D and trimming were obtained from the DNA. The sample consists of about 130,000 clones, about 85% of them appearing once. Worth noting for this clone: Its antigen is currently unknown.

Germline-derived CDR1 and CDR2 are SGHTA and FQGNSA. After removal of 1 base from V and 8 bases from J, the junction contained 2 bases not matched to a gene. This CDR3 region has 14 residues. Study-level findings and limits: The authors listed 150 or so TCR beta chains as cytomegalovirus-associated. In a later analysis, about 17,000 TCR beta sequences were associated with HLA alleles at 0.05 false discovery rate. The authors excluded some V segments, including TRBV6-2 and TRBV6-3, as indistinguishable.

Sequenced material: PBMCs. The chain carries TRBV7-2 and TRBJ2-1; 10 positions match TRBD1. The clonotype originates from a boy aged 5-17 years in good health and CMV-seronegative. CDR3 nucleotide sequence: TGTGCCAGCAGCTTAGGACAGGGGGCGGATGAGCAGTTCTTC. Translating gives CASSLGQGADEQFF.